The 18 T cell receptor beta chains reported below all come from one sample, sequenced in a study of regulatory T cells in long-lasting Graves disease. Time point specified: newly diagnosed GD, antithyroid drugs for less than 3 months. PBMC RNA was the source of the TCR library. According to the study, TCR beta libraries were built with iRepertoire HTBI primers and CDR3-region Arm-PCR. TCRdb ran MiXCR on the multiplex PCR reads and lists one entry per CDR3 protein. This sample carries fewer than 550,000 distinct CDR3 sequences, 16% of them seen once, and the ten largest clones take 25%. These data also featured in a second study, about T cells in Graves' hyperthyroidism and ophthalmopathy.

This material consisted of peripheral blood mononuclear cells (PBMCs), taken at new diagnosis, from a patient treated with antithyroid drugs. The receptors originated from a middle-aged woman with Graves disease.

This clonotype was seen repeatedly, ten times or more. The V and J genes are TRBV6-2 or TRBV6-3 and TRBJ2-3; the D gene is possibly TRBD1 (6 bases). Germline loops: CDR1 MNHEY, CDR2 SVGEGT. Trimming left V 0 bases short and J 5 bases short, with 12 bases between. The CDR3 has 15 residues. CDR3: CASSYSDSKVDTQYF. The CDR3 nucleotides read TGTGCCAGCAGTTACTCGGACAGCAAGGTAGATACGCAGTATTTT.

This chain uses TRBV19 with TRBJ1-1; TRBD1 aligns across 7 bases. Germline CDR1 reads LNHDA; CDR2 reads SQIVND (reference sequence). The V and J ends lost 6 bases and 4 bases, in that order; junction bases with no gene match: 8. The CDR3 sequence is 14 residues long. CDR3 in DNA: TGTGCCAGTAGCGAGACAGGGTTGAGCACTGAAGCTTTCTTT. Amino acids: CASSETGLSTEAFF.

Notes on this clonotype: Germline is not matched at one junction end, which may reflect a read error. J is TRBJ2-3 and V is TRBV2; D is possibly TRBD1 (6 bases). Germline CDR1 reads SNHLY; CDR2 reads FYNNEI. This CDR3 comprises 16 residues. The CDR3 DNA reads TGTGCCAGCATAGGGTCGACAGGCCCAAGCACAGATGCGCAGTATTTT. Protein sequence: CASIGSTGPSTDAQYF.

Turning to this clonotype: This probably arose from a read error, given a far larger clone one base away. The gene calls are TRBV4-2 and TRBJ1-1, with D possibly matching TRBD1 (5 bases). The CDR3 contains 16 residues. Germline lookup yields CDR1 LGHNA and CDR2 YNFKEQ. The CDR3 loop is CASSSGVQRQNTEASF. CDR3 coding DNA: TGTGCCAGCAGCTCAGGAGTACAGAGACAGAACACTGAAGCTTCCTTT.

Only a few counts were recorded for this clonotype. This chain links TRBV3-1 with TRBJ2-3, with D uncertain. V lost 4 bases, J lost 4 bases, and 9 bases lay in between. Germline CDR1 and CDR2: LGHDT and YNNKEL (reference sequence). The CDR3 totals 13 residues. In DNA, the CDR3 is TGTGCCAGCAGCCTTTGGGCCGCAGATACGCAGTATTTT. This translates into CASSLWAADTQYF.

This clonotype was observed many times. The rearrangement links TRBV27 to TRBJ2-1, with D perhaps being TRBD1 or TRBD2 (6 bases each). Per germline, CDR1 MNHEY and CDR2 SMNVEV (reference sequence). V was clipped by 8 bases and J by 0 bases, with 23 bases between them. The CDR3 consists of 18 residues. DNA for the CDR3: TGTGCCAGCGGGACTTTACCACGGGGGCACAGCTCCTACAATGAGCAGTTCTTC. Its protein product is CASGTLPRGHSSYNEQFF.

The genes are TRBV19 and TRBJ1-2; D call uncertain. Germline CDR1 and CDR2: LNHDA and SQIVND (reference sequence). V shed 7 bases and J shed 0 bases, with 18 bases lying between them. The CDR3 is made up of 16 amino acids. CDR3 residues: CASIAGVGSTNYGYTF. CDR3 nucleotides: TGTGCCAGTATTGCGGGTGTCGGATCCACTAACTATGGCTACACCTTC.

The rearrangement uses TRBV6-1 and TRBJ1-5; a weak D match, TRBD1 (5 bases). Per germline, CDR1 MNHNS and CDR2 SASEGT. V gave up 2 bases and J gave up 3 bases, with 11 bases separating them. This CDR3 has 15 amino acids. CDR3: CASSESGPANQPQHF. The CDR3 nucleotides read TGTGCCAGCAGTGAATCAGGGCCAGCCAATCAGCCCCAGCATTTT.

On this clonotype itself: Being one base from a much bigger clone, this may be a read error. V usage is TRBV2 and J usage is TRBJ2-7; TRBD1 is a possible D gene (5 bases). Germline V gene data show CDR1 as SNHLY and CDR2 as FYNNEI. This CDR3 is built from 11 residues. Deletions cut 6 bases from V and 5 bases from J, with 8 bases between. DNA for the CDR3: TGTGCCAGCAGATTAGGGGACGAGCAGTACTTC. It is translated as CASRLGDEQYF.

This clonotype has at least ten counts. The genes are TRBV3-1 and TRBJ1-6; no firm D call. The germline V gene encodes CDR1 LGHDT and CDR2 YNNKEL (reference sequence). Trimming pared 0 bases from V and 7 bases from J, leaving 10 bases between. The CDR3 runs 15 residues. This chain's CDR3 is CASSQETVTNSPLHF. Here the CDR3 DNA reads TGTGCCAGCAGCCAAGAAACAGTGACAAATTCACCCCTCCACTTT.

Concerning this clonotype itself: This sequence may be a read error, since a much larger clone differs from it by one base. The genes are TRBV27 and TRBJ2-2; the match to TRBD2 covers 10 bases. Trimming at V came to 5 bases and at J to 1 base, leaving 4 bases not matched to a gene. This CDR3 has 16 amino acids. Per germline, CDR1 MNHEY and CDR2 SMNVEV (reference sequence). The CDR3, as DNA: TGTGCCAGCAGTCCCGAGCGGGGGGGGAACACCGGGGAGCTGTTTTTT. The encoded protein is CASSPERGGNTGELFF.

This chain connects TRBV6-1 to TRBJ1-2; D gene unclear. Per the germline V gene, CDR1 is MNHNS and CDR2 is SASEGT. The CDR3 length is 12 residues. The germline V and J ends were trimmed by 5 bases and 5 bases, with 9 bases remaining between them. The CDR3 sequence: CASSRDLYGYTF. CDR3 bases: TGTGCCAGCAGTCGGGATTTGTATGGCTACACCTTC.

The sample holds a few counts of this clonotype. This rearrangement joins TRBV19 to TRBJ1-1; D not resolved. Deletions cut 5 bases from V and 0 bases from J, with 13 bases between. Germline V lookup: CDR1 LNHDA, CDR2 SQIVND (reference sequence). This CDR3 region has 15 residues. CDR3 coding DNA: TGTGCCAGTAGTCCATCGACTCCGATGAACACTGAAGCTTTCTTT. Its translation: CASSPSTPMNTEAFF.

This clonotype showed up many times. This chain links TRBV28 with TRBJ1-2, with D unresolved. The ends were cut back, 8 bases at V and 7 bases at J, with 17 bases in the middle. This CDR3 spans 13 amino acids. Germline V gene data show CDR1 as MDHEN and CDR2 as SYDVKM. The CDR3 reads CASVPGVGLGYTF. The DNA of the CDR3 is TGTGCCAGCGTTCCGGGAGTGGGTCTTGGCTACACCTTC.

This chain uses TRBV4-1 with TRBJ2-7, with D unresolved. This CDR3 comprises 15 residues. The ends were cut back, 0 bases at V and 2 bases at J, with 11 bases in the middle. Germline assignment: CDR1 MGHRA and CDR2 YSYEKL. The CDR3 spells CASSQDKGSPYEQYF. The CDR3 nucleotides are TGCGCCAGCAGCCAAGATAAGGGAAGTCCCTACGAGCAGTACTTC.

The rearrangement joins TRBV3-1 to TRBJ1-1; 7 bases line up with TRBD1. V gave up 4 bases and J gave up 0 bases; unmatched junction bases: 5. This CDR3 spans 15 amino acids. Germline V gives CDR1 LGHDT, CDR2 YNNKEL (reference sequence). The CDR3 protein is CASSPETGMNTEAFF. CDR3 DNA: TGTGCCAGCAGCCCGGAGACAGGGATGAACACTGAAGCTTTCTTT.

This clonotype has just a few counts. V usage is TRBV4-1 and J usage is TRBJ1-5; D is unresolved. The length of the CDR3 is 13 residues. Per the germline V gene, CDR1 is MGHRA and CDR2 is YSYEKL. The germline V and J ends were trimmed by 2 bases and 6 bases, with 8 bases remaining between them. CDR3 bases: TGCGCCAGCAGCCAACGTGAAGGTCAGCCCCAGCATTTT. It specifies CASSQREGQPQHF.

The chain recombines TRBV6-1 with TRBJ2-1; TRBD1 aligns across 7 bases. V dropped 6 bases and J dropped 6; count of bases not matched to a gene: 11. CDR1 is MNHNS, CDR2 SASEGT, per germline. The CDR3 extends over 15 amino acids. CDR3 amino acids: CASSDPGQLGNEQFF. The CDR3 region has the DNA TGTGCCAGCAGCGACCCGGGACAGCTTGGCAATGAGCAGTTCTTC.